What follows are 28 T cell receptor beta chains derived from one specimen sequenced in a study of naive and memory T cell subsets. These receptors' antigens are unknown. General study results and limits: Possibly reflecting memory cells re-expressing CD45RA, a few larger clonotypes occurred in naive repertoires, especially CD8.

An equimolar mix of two oligonucleotides served as the beta constant-region primer for TRBC1 and TRBC2. Nested alpha and beta constant-region primers with the SP2 primer drove four PCR rounds on ligated cDNA. TCRdb reprocessed the UMI-ligation and nested PCR reads via MiXCR and lists one record per CDR3 protein. Of roughly 100,000 distinct CDR3 sequences in the sample, about 14% were seen once. Sequenced sample: naive CD8+ T cells from blood. These receptors all come from a human donor in good health.

This clonotype was counted only a few times. This sequence joins TRBV20-1 and TRBJ2-7, with D possibly being TRBD2 (7 bases). Per the germline V gene, CDR1 is DFQATT and CDR2 is SNEGSKA (reference sequence). V was shortened by 3 bases and J by 3 bases, with 12 bases between the two germline ends. This CDR3 comprises 13 residues. The CDR3 sequence is CSASWGGGYEQYF. In nucleotides, the CDR3 is TGCAGTGCTAGCTGGGGAGGGGGCTACGAGCAGTACTTC.

This clonotype was detected ten times or more. The genes are TRBV5-4 and TRBJ2-7; D gene uncertain. Germline CDR1 is SGHNT and CDR2 is YYREEE (reference sequence). The length of the CDR3 is 17 residues. The V end lost 2 bases, the J end lost 2 bases, and 20 bases lay between the germline ends. The CDR3 DNA is TGTGCCAGCAGCTTTGGGATAGGAAGTTCCGACGCCTACGAGCAGTACTTC. It is translated as CASSFGIGSSDAYEQYF. The variable domain in full, completed from reference TRBV5-4 and TRBJ2-7, reads ETGVTQSPTHLIKTRGQQVTLRCSSQSGHNTVSWYQQALGQGPQFIFQYYREEENGRGNFPPRFSGLQFPNYSSELNVNALELDDSALYLCASSFGIGSSDAYEQYFGPGTRLTVT.

The V and J genes are TRBV15 and TRBJ1-1; D is ambiguous. Per germline, CDR1 LNHNV and CDR2 YYDKDF (reference sequence). The CDR3 has 12 amino acids. Trimming pared 5 bases from V and 8 bases from J, leaving 12 bases between. The CDR3 region is CATSRQSGEAFF. The CDR3 bases are TGTGCCACCAGCCGTCAATCAGGAGAAGCTTTCTTT.

The V call is TRBV29-1, the J call TRBJ2-7, with no clear D. Trimming removed 5 bases from V and 5 bases from J, with 13 bases in between. Looked up from germline, CDR1 is SQVTM and CDR2 is ANQGSEA. This CDR3 comprises 12 residues. Written as DNA, the CDR3 is TGCAGCGTTTGGGTCAGCCCCAACGAGCAGTACTTC. Amino acid sequence: CSVWVSPNEQYF.

This clonotype has just a few counts. This sequence joins TRBV9 and TRBJ2-6; D gene uncertain. Germline V CDR1 and CDR2: SGDLS, YYNGEE. The V and J ends lost 4 bases and 6 bases respectively, with 17 bases between them. CDR3 length: 16 residues. The CDR3: CASSPTPPGAANVLTF. The CDR3 DNA is TGTGCCAGCAGCCCCACCCCCCCAGGCGCGGCCAACGTCCTGACTTTC. Looking up the rest from reference TRBV9 and TRBJ2-6 gives the full variable domain: DSGVTQTPKHLITATGQRVTLRCSPRSGDLSVYWYQQSLDQGLQFLIQYYNGEERAKGNILERFSAQQFPDLHSELNLSSLELGDSALYFCASSPTPPGAANVLTFGAGSRLTVL.

This clonotype was seen more than once but under ten times. The chain links TRBV14 to TRBJ2-1; D gene ambiguous. V lost 0 bases and J 4 bases, leaving 4 bases between the germline ends. This CDR3 is 13 amino acids long. CDR1 and CDR2 from the germline V gene are SGHDN and FVKESK. This CDR3 reads CASSQEAYNEQFF. The CDR3 DNA is TGTGCCAGCAGCCAAGAAGCTTACAATGAGCAGTTCTTC.

This clonotype appeared a few times. CDR3: CASSQVGGGAWDTQYF. The CDR3 coding sequence is TGTGCCAGCAGCCAAGTAGGTGGGGGCGCATGGGATACGCAGTATTTT. The chain combines TRBV3-1 with TRBJ2-3; perhaps TRBD1 as D (6 bases). This CDR3 has 16 residues. CDR1 and CDR2 from the germline V gene are LGHDT and YNNKEL (reference sequence). V dropped 1 base and J dropped 6 bases, with 17 bases sitting between them.

The CDR3 loop reads CSARVRDTGYGYTF. The CDR3 DNA follows: TGCAGTGCTAGAGTACGGGACACTGGCTATGGCTACACCTTC. The rearrangement uses TRBV20-1 and TRBJ1-2; tentative D call: TRBD1 (6 bases). The CDR3 totals 14 residues. Germline V gives CDR1 DFQATT, CDR2 SNEGSKA (reference sequence). Between the trimmed V and J ends, which lost 1 base and 4 bases, there was a span of 13 bases.

This clonotype was seen repeatedly, ten times or more. The V gene is TRBV7-8, the J gene TRBJ2-3, with 8 bases aligning to TRBD2. J lost 5 bases, V lost 6 bases, and 13 bases had no gene match. Germline V CDR1 and CDR2: SGHVS, FQNEAQ. The CDR3 totals 16 residues. CDR3 nucleotide sequence: TGTGCCAGCAGGCCCAAAGCGGGAGCCCGGGGAGATACGCAGTATTTT. Translating gives CASRPKAGARGDTQYF. Based on the CDR3 plus reference TRBV7-8 and TRBJ2-3, the full variable domain is GAGVSQSPRYKVAKRGQDVALRCDPISGHVSLFWYQQALGQGPEFLTYFQNEAQLDKSGLPSDRFFAERPEGSVSTLKIQRTQQEDSAVYLCASRPKAGARGDTQYFGPGTRLTVL.

There are a few counts of this clonotype. In nucleotides, the CDR3 is TGTGCCAGCAGCTCCCTCTCGGGTTGGGAGGACAATGAGCAGTTCTTC. Translating it yields CASSSLSGWEDNEQFF. The chain carries TRBV7-9 and TRBJ2-1, with a weak D call TRBD2 (6 bases). V was trimmed by 4 bases and J by 5 bases, leaving 18 bases between them. The CDR3 has 16 residues. Germline-derived CDR1 and CDR2 are SEHNR and FQNEAQ (reference sequence).

This clonotype appeared a few times. The CDR3 spells CASIPAGDQYNEQFF. Here the CDR3 DNA reads TGTGCCAGCATCCCCGCAGGGGATCAGTACAATGAGCAGTTCTTC. The genes are TRBV28 and TRBJ2-1; a weak D match, TRBD1 (6 bases). The CDR3 consists of 15 residues. V gave up 7 bases and J gave up 4 bases, with 17 bases separating them. Germline values: CDR1 MDHEN, CDR2 SYDVKM.

This clonotype has just a few counts. The rearrangement joins TRBV27 to TRBJ1-2; 7 nucleotides align to TRBD1. J lost 6 bases, V lost 4 bases, and 8 bases had no gene match. This CDR3 has 14 residues. Germline V CDR1 and CDR2: MNHEY, SMNVEV (reference sequence). In DNA, the CDR3 is TGTGCCAGCAGTTCCCGCCCGGGGACAGATGGCTACACCTTC. Protein product: CASSSRPGTDGYTF.

The chain joins TRBV3-1 to TRBJ1-5, with 8 bases aligning to TRBD1. V trimming: 1 base; J trimming: 4 bases; junction bases outside the gene matches: 12. Per germline, CDR1 LGHDT and CDR2 YNNKEL (reference sequence). This CDR3 has 18 amino acids. The CDR3 is CASSQGTGTVLRNQPQHF. The CDR3 bases are TGTGCCAGCAGCCAAGGGACAGGGACAGTTCTTCGGAATCAGCCCCAGCATTTT.

The rearrangement uses TRBV10-3 and TRBJ1-5, with no clear D. This CDR3 comprises 13 residues. CDR1 ENHRY and CDR2 SYGVKD come from the germline V gene. The ends were cut back, 3 bases at V and 0 bases at J, with 3 bases in the middle. The CDR3 coding sequence is TGTGCCATCAGTGAATATAGCAATCAGCCCCAGCATTTT. Protein: CAISEYSNQPQHF.

The CDR3 loop is CASELSTRGPGEQYF. The CDR3, as DNA: TGTGCCAGCGAGCTATCAACAAGGGGTCCGGGCGAGCAGTACTTC. The V and J genes are TRBV2 and TRBJ2-7; tentatively, D is TRBD1 (5 bases). V lost 8 bases, J lost 6 bases, and 23 bases lay in between. CDR3 length equals 15 residues. Germline V gene sequence: CDR1 SNHLY, CDR2 FYNNEI.

This clonotype was seen only a few times. The chain carries TRBV7-2 and TRBJ2-5; D may be TRBD2 (7 bases). The V end lost 4 bases, the J end lost 5 bases, and 20 bases lay between the germline ends. The V gene's germline CDR1 is SGHTA and CDR2 FQGNSA. The CDR3 sequence is 16 residues long. The CDR3 sequence: CASSWGGQGMRETQYF. The CDR3 DNA reads as TGTGCCAGCAGCTGGGGGGGTCAGGGGATGAGGGAGACCCAGTACTTC.

This clonotype was picked up a small number of times. The V gene is TRBV7-3, the J gene TRBJ2-7; 10 nucleotides align to TRBD2. The V and J ends lost 5 bases and 4 bases, in that order; junction bases with no gene match: 8. Germline V gene sequence: CDR1 SGHTA, CDR2 FQGTGA. This CDR3 is built from 15 residues. CDR3 nucleotide sequence: TGTGCCAGCAGCGACTCCAGCGGGAGGGTTTACGAGCAGTACTTC. Protein sequence: CASSDSSGRVYEQYF.

The rearrangement links TRBV6-1 to TRBJ2-3, with a tentative D call TRBD1 (6 bases). Trimming shortened V by 8 bases and J by 6 bases, and 15 bases separated the two germline ends. CDR3 length: 13 residues. Germline loops: CDR1 MNHNS, CDR2 SASEGT. CDR3 loop: CASQTGMKDTQYF. As DNA, the CDR3 is TGTGCCAGCCAAACAGGGATGAAGGATACGCAGTATTTT.

This rearrangement joins TRBV28 to TRBJ2-1; D is uncertain. V gave up 6 bases and J gave up 6 bases, with 3 bases separating them. The V gene's germline CDR1 is MDHEN and CDR2 SYDVKM. The CDR3 contains 10 residues. CDR3 bases: TGTGCCAGCAGACGCAATGAGCAGTTCTTC. Its protein is CASRRNEQFF.

This clonotype was seen ten or more times. The CDR3 here is CASSPTGQGSYEQYF. In DNA, the CDR3 is TGTGCCAGCAGTCCGACGGGACAGGGCTCCTACGAGCAGTACTTC. The chain has TRBV28 and TRBJ2-7; 9 bases line up with TRBD1. Looked up from germline, CDR1 is MDHEN and CDR2 is SYDVKM. The CDR3 is 15 amino acids. V dropped 5 bases and J dropped 0; count of bases not matched to a gene: 5.

This clonotype was seen a few times. The chain carries TRBV6-6 and TRBJ2-7; possible D gene TRBD2, 7 bases. The CDR3 length is 13 residues. Per germline, CDR1 MNHNY and CDR2 SVGAGI (reference sequence). Trimming removed 10 bases at V and 6 bases at J, with 19 bases between. The CDR3 here is CATGQPERGEQYF. CDR3 coding DNA: TGTGCCACCGGACAGCCCGAGCGGGGCGAGCAGTACTTC.

V is TRBV19 and J is TRBJ2-6; D not certain. V was cut by 7 bases and J by 2 bases, with 12 bases left in between. The CDR3 totals 15 residues. The germline CDR1 and CDR2 sequences are LNHDA and SQIVND (reference sequence). CDR3 nucleotide sequence: TGTGCCAGTATCGGCCACGGCGCTGGGGCCAACGTCCTGACTTTC. It translates to CASIGHGAGANVLTF.

This clonotype was seen only a few times. This chain joins TRBV9 and TRBJ2-1; D not resolved. Trimming removed 1 base at V and 7 bases at J, with 6 bases between. The CDR3 consists of 12 residues. Per germline, CDR1 SGDLS and CDR2 YYNGEE. CDR3 in amino acids: CASSVLGNEQFF. The CDR3 coding sequence is TGTGCCAGCAGCGTACTAGGAAATGAGCAGTTCTTC.

This sequence joins TRBV7-9 and TRBJ2-3, with unresolved D. V lost 0 bases, J lost 2 bases, and 12 bases lay in between. The CDR3 is 16 amino acids. The germline gives CDR1 SEHNR, CDR2 FQNEAQ (reference sequence). The CDR3 spells CASSLAHGGITDTQYF. The CDR3 DNA sequence: TGTGCCAGCAGCTTAGCGCACGGCGGCATCACAGATACGCAGTATTTT.

The CDR3 coding sequence is TGTGCCAGCAGTTTGCTCCTAGATAAGGACGAGCAGTACTTC. This encodes CASSLLLDKDEQYF. The chain has TRBV12-3 or TRBV12-4 and TRBJ2-7; D call uncertain. This CDR3 contains 14 residues. Trimming cost V 3 bases and J 5 bases, with 14 bases left between them.

The sample holds many counts of this clonotype. The chain recombines TRBV28 with TRBJ2-3, with a weak D call TRBD1 (5 bases). CDR1 MDHEN and CDR2 SYDVKM come from the germline V gene. Trimming removed 4 bases at V and 1 base at J, with 18 bases between. The CDR3 has 17 amino acids. In nucleotides, the CDR3 is TGTGCCAGCAGTTCGAGGACACAACAGTATCGCACAGATACGCAGTATTTT. This gives the protein CASSSRTQQYRTDTQYF.

This clonotype was recorded many times. This chain joins TRBV7-2 and TRBJ2-4; D is uncertain. This CDR3 comprises 15 residues. Germline V gene data show CDR1 as SGHTA and CDR2 as FQGNSA. Between the trimmed V and J ends, which lost 1 base and 2 bases, there was a span of 9 bases. The CDR3 DNA follows: TGTGCCAGCAGCTTAGTCGAGGCAACCAAAAACATTCAGTACTTC. The encoded protein is CASSLVEATKNIQYF. The full variable domain, with the rest looked up from reference TRBV7-2 and TRBJ2-4, is GAGVSQSPSNKVTEKGKDVELRCDPISGHTALYWYRQSLGQGLEFLIYFQGNSAPDKSGLPSDRFSAERTGGSVSTLTIQRTQQEDSAVYLCASSLVEATKNIQYFGAGTRLSVL.

This clonotype was recorded only once. The chain combines TRBV6-5 with TRBJ2-1; no reliable D call. The CDR3 runs 13 residues. Trimming took off 5 bases at V and 5 bases at J, with 10 bases between the two ends. CDR1 is MNHEY and CDR2 is SVGAGI in the germline V gene. The CDR3 coding sequence is TGTGCCAGCAGTACTCTAGAAAACAATGAGCAGTTCTTC. This translates into CASSTLENNEQFF.